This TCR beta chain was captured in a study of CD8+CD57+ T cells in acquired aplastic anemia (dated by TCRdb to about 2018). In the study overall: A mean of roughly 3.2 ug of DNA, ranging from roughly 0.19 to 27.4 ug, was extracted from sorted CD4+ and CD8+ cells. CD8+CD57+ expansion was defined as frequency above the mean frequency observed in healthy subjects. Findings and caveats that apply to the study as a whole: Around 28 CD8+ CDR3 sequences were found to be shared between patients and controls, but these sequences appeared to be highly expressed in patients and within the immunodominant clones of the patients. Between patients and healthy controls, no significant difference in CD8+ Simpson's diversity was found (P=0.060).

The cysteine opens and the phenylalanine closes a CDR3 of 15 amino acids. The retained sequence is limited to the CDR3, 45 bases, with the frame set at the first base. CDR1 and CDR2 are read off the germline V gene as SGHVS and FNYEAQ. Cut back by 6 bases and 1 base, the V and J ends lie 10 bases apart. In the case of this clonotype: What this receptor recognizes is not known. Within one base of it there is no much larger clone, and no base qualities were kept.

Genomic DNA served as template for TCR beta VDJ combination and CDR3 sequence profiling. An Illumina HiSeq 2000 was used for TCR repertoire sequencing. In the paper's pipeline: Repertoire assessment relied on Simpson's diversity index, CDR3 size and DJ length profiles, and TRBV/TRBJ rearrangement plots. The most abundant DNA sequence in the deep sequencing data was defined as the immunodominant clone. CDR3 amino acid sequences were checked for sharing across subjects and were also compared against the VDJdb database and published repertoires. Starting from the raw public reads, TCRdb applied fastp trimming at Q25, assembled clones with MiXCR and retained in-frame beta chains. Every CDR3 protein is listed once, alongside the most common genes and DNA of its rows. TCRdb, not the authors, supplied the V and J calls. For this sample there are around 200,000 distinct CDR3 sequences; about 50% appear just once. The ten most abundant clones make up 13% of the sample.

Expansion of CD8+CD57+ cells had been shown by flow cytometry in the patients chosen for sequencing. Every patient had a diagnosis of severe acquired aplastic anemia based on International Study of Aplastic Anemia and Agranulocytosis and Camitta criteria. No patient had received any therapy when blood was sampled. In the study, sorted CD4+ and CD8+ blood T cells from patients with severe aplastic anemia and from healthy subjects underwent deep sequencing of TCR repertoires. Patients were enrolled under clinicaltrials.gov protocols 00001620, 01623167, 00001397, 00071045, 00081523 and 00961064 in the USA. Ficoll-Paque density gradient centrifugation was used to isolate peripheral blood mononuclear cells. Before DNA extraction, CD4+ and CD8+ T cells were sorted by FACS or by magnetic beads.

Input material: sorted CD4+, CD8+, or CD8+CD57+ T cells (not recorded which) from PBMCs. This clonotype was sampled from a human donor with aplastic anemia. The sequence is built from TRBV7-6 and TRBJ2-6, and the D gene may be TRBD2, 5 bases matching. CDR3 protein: CASSVERSGANVLTF. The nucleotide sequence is TGTGCCAGCAGTGTAGAGCGGTCTGGGGCCAACGTCCTGACTTTC.